This T cell receptor beta chain is from a study of blood T cell repertoires in COVID-19. Across the whole study: Both acute and convalescent COVID-19 samples were obtained from the United States, Italy and Spain.

Some clones are missing from TCRdb's copy, which holds only in-frame ones; the method was immunoSEQ multiplex PCR. The sample lists about 160,000 clones; 86% were seen once. This CDR3 spans 12 amino acids. The germline V gene has CDR1 LGHDT and CDR2 YNNKEL (reference sequence). The V end lost 1 base, the J end lost 5 bases, and 6 bases lay between the germline ends. The sequencing input was peripheral blood. The V and J genes are TRBV3-1 (or the pseudogene TRBV3-2) and TRBJ2-7; D gene uncertain. The sequence derives from a woman aged 70-85 years with acute or convalescent COVID-19. The DNA of the CDR3 is TGTGCCAGCAGCCAAGTTAGCCACGAGCAGTACTTC. Residues: CASSQVSHEQYF.